What follows are 9 T cell receptor beta chains derived from one specimen sequenced in a study of cytomegalovirus exposure and HLA in healthy donors. Clones were read by immunoSEQ multiplex PCR, and TCRdb kept only the in-frame ones, dropping some. The table records 90,000 to 150,000 clones, 86% of them present only once. Sequencing input: PBMCs. These receptors came from a man aged 18 to 30 in good health and CMV-seronegative.

The rearrangement joins TRBV6-1 to TRBJ2-7; unclear D gene. Germline CDR1 is MNHNS and CDR2 is SASEGT. The CDR3 runs to 12 residues. The V gene lost 3 bases and the J gene lost 4 bases, with 7 bases spanning the gap. The DNA for the CDR3 is TGTGCCAGCAGTGAGCCGAGATACGAGCAGTACTTC. Protein product: CASSEPRYEQYF.

The chain combines TRBV6-6 with TRBJ1-2; tentatively, D is TRBD1 (5 bases). V lost 6 bases and J lost 4, with 12 bases in between. The CDR3 extends over 13 amino acids. CDR1 is MNHNY and CDR2 is SVGAGI in the germline V gene (reference sequence). CDR3 amino acids: CASSSEGSYGYTF. Here the CDR3 DNA reads TGTGCCAGCAGCTCGGAGGGGAGCTATGGCTACACCTTC.

The chain joins TRBV9 to TRBJ1-2; no firm D call. CDR1 is SGDLS, CDR2 YYNGEE, per germline. The CDR3 has 12 residues. The germline V and J ends were trimmed by 4 bases and 8 bases, with 12 bases remaining between them. CDR3 residues: CASSHPGPGYTF. The CDR3 nucleotides are TGTGCCAGCAGCCACCCGGGTCCGGGCTACACCTTC.

This clone occurred a few times. The chain carries TRBV6-1 and TRBJ1-3; D is undetermined. Germline values: CDR1 MNHNS, CDR2 SASEGT. This CDR3 spans 15 amino acids. Trimming removed 9 bases from V and 4 bases from J, with 19 bases in between. The CDR3 DNA is TGTGCCAGTGCGGAGGGCGGAGACTCCGGAAACACCATATATTTT. This sequence encodes CASAEGGDSGNTIYF.

This clone was seen a handful of times. The CDR3 nucleotides are TGTGCCAGCAGTGAAGTCTTCGGCTCCTACGAGCAGTACTTC. Translating it yields CASSEVFGSYEQYF. The J gene is TRBJ2-7, the V gene TRBV2; D gene unclear. The germline gives CDR1 SNHLY, CDR2 FYNNEI. The CDR3 runs 14 residues. V was cut by 1 base and J by 0 bases, with 7 bases left in between.

This clone was recorded a few times. J is TRBJ1-6 and V is TRBV2; maybe TRBD1 (6 bases). Germline V lookup: CDR1 SNHLY, CDR2 FYNNEI. Deletions cut 7 bases from V and 4 bases from J, with 11 bases between. The length of the CDR3 is 14 residues. The CDR3 spells CASTGDRYNSPLHF. In DNA form, the CDR3 reads TGTGCCAGCACTGGAGACAGGTATAATTCACCCCTCCACTTT.

CDR3 bases: TGTGCCAGCAGTGTACAGGGGTCGTATAGCAATCAGCCCCAGCATTTT. It yields the protein CASSVQGSYSNQPQHF. The chain carries TRBV6-1 and TRBJ1-5; 7 bases agree with TRBD1. Germline CDR1 and CDR2: MNHNS and SASEGT. V gave up 4 bases and J gave up 0 bases; unmatched junction bases: 6. This CDR3 contains 16 residues.

The J gene is TRBJ1-4, the V gene TRBV5-1; 7 nucleotides line up with TRBD1. The CDR3 covers 14 residues. Germline V gives CDR1 SGHRS, CDR2 YFSETQ. Trimming cost V 2 bases and J 8 bases; bases outside gene matches: 6. The CDR3 bases are TGCGCCAGCAGCTTTTCGACAGGGTTCGAAAAACTGTTTTTT. It translates to CASSFSTGFEKLFF.

The rearrangement uses TRBV5-1 and TRBJ1-2, with 7 bases aligning to TRBD1. The germline CDR1 and CDR2 sequences are SGHRS and YFSETQ. This CDR3 has 15 residues. With 4 bases clipped from V and 4 bases from J, the junction kept 10 bases outside the gene matches. The CDR3 reads CASSPGQTRSYGYTF. The CDR3 DNA sequence: TGCGCCAGCAGCCCGGGACAGACCCGGAGCTATGGCTACACCTTC.